The rows below give T cell receptor beta chains drawn from one sample of a study of T cell responses to AZD1222 COVID-19 vaccine. Assay: immunoSEQ multiplex PCR; the TCRdb copy retains only in-frame clones and omits some. The table includes 20,000 or so clones, roughly 83% detected once. The material was peripheral blood, obtained 28 days after the second AZD1222 dose. The receptor set was obtained from an adult who received the AZD1222 COVID-19 vaccine. The CDR3 runs from the conserved cysteine through the conserved F or W. Each record gives: CDR3 DNA, CDR3 protein, clone size, V gene, D gene, J gene. The D gene is left open where the match is weak. Expanded clones are given a class, and other clones once, few, many or no size at all.

TGCGCCAGCAGCCGGGACGGAGAGACCCAGTACTTC	CASSRDGETQYF	-	TRBV5-1	-	TRBJ2-5
TGTGCCAGCAGTCCCTCGGGACTAGGGATAGCCAAAAACATTCAGTACTTC	CASSPSGLGIAKNIQYF	-	TRBV28	TRBD2	TRBJ2-4
TGTGCCACCAGCAGAGATTCCCAGGGCAATCAGCCCCAGCATTTT	CATSRDSQGNQPQHF	few	TRBV15	-	TRBJ1-5
TGTGCCACCCGGACAGGGCACTACGAGCAGTACTTC	CATRTGHYEQYF	-	TRBV6-5	TRBD1	TRBJ2-7
TGTGCCAGCAGCTTCGATGGTGGGGGCTTTGGCACTGAAGCTTTCTTT	CASSFDGGGFGTEAFF	-	TRBV7-9	-	TRBJ1-1
TGTGCCAGCAGCACTGCCGACAGGACTAACTATGGCTACACCTTC	CASSTADRTNYGYTF	-	TRBV7-8	-	TRBJ1-2
TGTGCCAGCAGCTCCTCTGGGAATCGCTACGAGCAGTACTTC	CASSSSGNRYEQYF	-	TRBV11-2	-	TRBJ2-7
TGTGCCAGCAGCTGGGCATTATACGAGCAGTACTTC	CASSWALYEQYF	-	TRBV28	-	TRBJ2-7
TGTGCCTGGAGTGATCAGTGGATCTACGAGCAGTACTTC	CAWSDQWIYEQYF	-	TRBV30	-	TRBJ2-7
TGCGCCAGCAGCCAGCAAGAGGGTGGCACAGATACGCAGTATTTT	CASSQQEGGTDTQYF	-	TRBV4-1	-	TRBJ2-3
TGTGCCAGCAGCCCTCTGGGATACGAGCAGTACTTC	CASSPLGYEQYF	-	TRBV5-6	-	TRBJ2-7
TGTGCCAGCAGCCCCCGGAACAGCAGACTCTATGGCTACACCTTC	CASSPRNSRLYGYTF	-	TRBV11-2	-	TRBJ1-2
TGTGCCAGCAGCCACGCCCCGGACTCCTACAATGAGCAGTTCTTC	CASSHAPDSYNEQFF	-	TRBV11-3	-	TRBJ2-1
TGTGCCAGCAGCCCTGCTGGATATGAGCAGTTCTTC	CASSPAGYEQFF	-	TRBV11-3	-	TRBJ2-1
TGTGCCAGCAGCCCTGGTGGGGAAGAGACCCAGTACTTC	CASSPGGEETQYF	-	TRBV12-3/TRBV12-4	-	TRBJ2-5
TGTGCCAGCAGCGGGCCGGGACAGGGGTATGAAAAACTGTTTTTT	CASSGPGQGYEKLFF	-	TRBV7-2	TRBD1	TRBJ1-4
TGCAGTGCTAGTGACATCTCGCCCGGGGCCAACGTCCTGACTTTC	CSASDISPGANVLTF	-	TRBV20-1	-	TRBJ2-6
TGCGCCAGCAGTAACAGGGGGCCGAACACTGAAGCTTTCTTT	CASSNRGPNTEAFF	-	TRBV10-1	TRBD1	TRBJ1-1
TGTGCCAGCAGCTTAGATACGAACACTGAAGCTTTCTTT	CASSLDTNTEAFF	once	TRBV5-4	-	TRBJ1-1
TGTGCCAGCGAACCCAGGGGGTCCCCTGGAAACACCATATATTTT	CASEPRGSPGNTIYF	-	TRBV28	TRBD1	TRBJ1-3
TGTGCCAGCAGCCAAGCCCTAAACAGTTATACGCAGTATTTT	CASSQALNSYTQYF	-	TRBV4-2	-	TRBJ2-3
TGTGCCAGCAGTTCTACCGACAGGGGAAAGAACACTGAAGCTTTCTTT	CASSSTDRGKNTEAFF	-	TRBV6-5	TRBD1	TRBJ1-1
TGTGCCACCAGTAGGTCCGGATACTACGAGCAGTACTTC	CATSRSGYYEQYF	few	TRBV24-1	-	TRBJ2-7
TGCGCCAGCAGCTTGGAGGCAGGAGAACGGCCCCAGCATTTT	CASSLEAGERPQHF	-	TRBV5-1	-	TRBJ1-5
TGCGCCAGCAGCCTGCCTAGGAGCAATGAGCAGTTCTTC	CASSLPRSNEQFF	-	TRBV4-1	-	TRBJ2-1
TGTGCCAGCAGGATCCGGACAGGGAATGACTATGGCTACACCTTC	CASRIRTGNDYGYTF	-	TRBV6-5	TRBD1	TRBJ1-2
TGTGCCACCAGCAGTCAGGGCGGGCGTGGCTACACCTTC	CATSSQGGRGYTF	-	TRBV15	-	TRBJ1-2
TGTGCCAGCAGCTTTCCGACTAGCGGCCACATCGTTACCGGGGAGCTGTTTTTT	CASSFPTSGHIVTGELFF	-	TRBV7-8	TRBD2	TRBJ2-2
TGTGCCAGTAAACGGGACAACCGGGTAGCTTTCTTT	CASKRDNRVAFF	-	TRBV19	-	TRBJ1-1
TGTGCCAGCAGTGAAGCGGGCACCTATGGCTACACCTTC	CASSEAGTYGYTF	-	TRBV6-1	-	TRBJ1-2
TGCGCCAGCAGCCAAGGGGGCGCCGGGAAAAATTCACCCCTCCACTTT	CASSQGGAGKNSPLHF	-	TRBV4-1	-	TRBJ1-6
TGCGCCAGCAGCTCCGACAGGCCTACCTACGAGCAGTACTTC	CASSSDRPTYEQYF	-	TRBV5-1	-	TRBJ2-7
TGTGCCAGCAGCTTGTACGGGACTGTCGCCTACGAGCAGTACTTC	CASSLYGTVAYEQYF	-	TRBV5-5	-	TRBJ2-7
TGTGCCAGCAGCCTTCCAATTGGGTATAACACTGAAGCTTTCTTT	CASSLPIGYNTEAFF	-	TRBV5-4	-	TRBJ1-1
TGTGCCACCAGCAGAGATAGGGGGGAAGGCAATCAGCCCCAGCATTTT	CATSRDRGEGNQPQHF	-	TRBV15	-	TRBJ1-5
TGTGCCAGTAGTATCGCGGGCGGAGGAAACTCCTACAATGAGCAGTTCTTC	CASSIAGGGNSYNEQFF	-	TRBV19	-	TRBJ2-1
TGTGCCAGCAGGGGGGACAGTAGCAATCAGCCCCAGCATTTT	CASRGDSSNQPQHF	-	TRBV2	TRBD1	TRBJ1-5
TGTGCCAGCCAACAGGGAAACGAGCAGTACTTC	CASQQGNEQYF	-	TRBV18	-	TRBJ2-7
TGCAGCGCAAAGGAGGGGGCCGGTCAGCCCCAGCATTTT	CSAKEGAGQPQHF	-	TRBV29-1	TRBD1	TRBJ1-5
TGCAGCGTTGATGGACAGGGCAATGGGGCCAACGTCCTGACTTTC	CSVDGQGNGANVLTF	-	TRBV29-1	TRBD1	TRBJ2-6
TGTGCCAGCCGACTCCCCGGGACAAACACCGGGGAGCTGTTTTTT	CASRLPGTNTGELFF	-	TRBV11-2	-	TRBJ2-2
TGTGCCAGCAGCGCGAGGGGACAGGGCACCGGGGAGCTGTTTTTT	CASSARGQGTGELFF	-	TRBV9	TRBD1	TRBJ2-2
TGTGCCAGCAGTTTACGGCCAGAAACCAACGAGCAGTACTTC	CASSLRPETNEQYF	-	TRBV27	-	TRBJ2-7
TGTGCCAGCAGCGTAGCGATAGGCTACGAGCAGTACTTC	CASSVAIGYEQYF	-	TRBV9	-	TRBJ2-7
TGTGCCAGCAGTTCGACAGGGGGGGGGACAGATACGCAGTATTTT	CASSSTGGGTDTQYF	-	TRBV28	TRBD1	TRBJ2-3
TGTGCCAGCAGCCAGAATGGGTTGGCCGGGAGGGGAGATACGCAGTATTTT	CASSQNGLAGRGDTQYF	few	TRBV3-1/TRBV3-2	TRBD2	TRBJ2-3
TGTGCCAGCAGCTTAGGCCGCCCGGAGGGGGCTTTCTTT	CASSLGRPEGAFF	-	TRBV7-8	-	TRBJ1-1
TGTGCCAGTAGTCATCCGGGACAGGGTGCCCGCTATGGCTACACCTTC	CASSHPGQGARYGYTF	-	TRBV19	TRBD1	TRBJ1-2
TGCGCCAGCAGCCACCTCTTGAAAACTAGCGGGAGGATCACAGATACGCAGTATTTT	CASSHLLKTSGRITDTQYF	medium-sized	TRBV4-3	TRBD2	TRBJ2-3
TGTGCCAGCAGCTTAAGTATGGCGTCCGAGCAGTACTTC	CASSLSMASEQYF	-	TRBV7-8	-	TRBJ2-7